The 17 T cell receptor beta chains presented below share a single source sample, sequenced in a study of T cell responses to AZD1222 COVID-19 vaccine. TCRdb keeps only in-frame clones here, not all; method: immunoSEQ multiplex PCR. The sample lists 130,000 or so clones; 86% were seen once. The sample in question was peripheral blood, obtained on day 0 of AZD1222 vaccination. These receptors were collected from an adult in good health.

The CDR3 loop is CSVGDSGANVLTF. The CDR3 DNA follows: TGCAGCGTTGGCGACTCTGGGGCCAACGTCCTGACTTTC. The J gene is TRBJ2-6, the V gene TRBV29-1; D remains unclear. Germline assignment: CDR1 SQVTM and CDR2 ANQGSEA. This CDR3 is built from 13 residues. V dropped 4 bases and J dropped 0 bases, with 4 bases sitting between them. Full variable domain (remainder filled in from reference TRBV29-1 and TRBJ2-6): SAVISQKPSRDICQRGTSLTIQCQVDSQVTMMFWYRQQPGQSLTLIATANQGSEATYESGFVIDKFPISRPNLTFSTLTVSNMSPEDSSIYLCSVGDSGANVLTFGAGSRLTVL.

This chain connects TRBV7-8 to TRBJ1-5; D gene uncertain. Germline values: CDR1 SGHVS, CDR2 FQNEAQ. The V and J ends lost 0 bases and 5 bases respectively, with 5 bases between them. This CDR3 is built from 13 residues. As DNA, the CDR3 is TGTGCCAGCAGCTTAGCCCAGCATCAGCCCCAGCATTTT. Translated: CASSLAQHQPQHF.

The CDR3 coding sequence is TGCAGCGTTGAAGATTGGCAGAGAATGAACACTGAAGCTTTCTTT. Its translation is CSVEDWQRMNTEAFF. The chain links TRBV29-1 to TRBJ1-1; D uncertain. The CDR3 has 15 amino acids. CDR1 and CDR2 (germline): SQVTM, ANQGSEA. With 0 bases removed from V and 0 bases from J, the gap between germline ends came to 11 bases. The variable domain in full, completed from reference TRBV29-1 and TRBJ1-1, reads SAVISQKPSRDICQRGTSLTIQCQVDSQVTMMFWYRQQPGQSLTLIATANQGSEATYESGFVIDKFPISRPNLTFSTLTVSNMSPEDSSIYLCSVEDWQRMNTEAFFGQGTRLTVV.

The sample holds a few counts of this clone. The gene calls are TRBV5-1 and TRBJ1-4, with D possibly TRBD1 on 5 matching bases. V was cut by 4 bases and J by 8 bases, with 21 bases left in between. The CDR3 has 16 amino acids. Germline lookup yields CDR1 SGHRS and CDR2 YFSETQ. CDR3 loop: CASSLATTGKGEKLFF. The DNA for the CDR3 is TGCGCCAGCAGCCTGGCCACGACGGGGAAGGGGGAAAAACTGTTTTTT. Combining the CDR3 with reference TRBV5-1 and TRBJ1-4 gives the whole variable domain KAGVTQTPRYLIKTRGQQVTLSCSPISGHRSVSWYQQTPGQGLQFLFEYFSETQRNKGNFPGRFSGRQFSNSRSEMNVSTLELGDSALYLCASSLATTGKGEKLFFGSGTQLSVL.

The V and J genes are TRBV28 and TRBJ2-7; a possible D gene is TRBD2 (5 bases). The CDR3 is made up of 13 amino acids. Trimming took 6 bases from V and 5 from J, leaving 14 bases between them. The germline V gene has CDR1 MDHEN and CDR2 SYDVKM. The CDR3 DNA reads TGTGCCAGCAGGAGGGATCCTTTAGACGAGCAGTACTTC. Translating gives CASRRDPLDEQYF.

This sequence joins TRBV19 and TRBJ1-1; D is unclear. The germline CDR1 and CDR2 sequences are LNHDA and SQIVND (reference sequence). Trimming removed 6 bases from V and 4 bases from J, with 12 bases in between. The CDR3 has 13 residues. Written as DNA, the CDR3 is TGTGCCAGTAGCGGAAGTGCCGGCACTGAAGCTTTCTTT. Protein product: CASSGSAGTEAFF.

V usage is TRBV11-2 and J usage is TRBJ1-6; weak D call: TRBD1 (6 bases). This CDR3 is built from 15 residues. With 1 base removed from V and 13 bases from J, the gap between germline ends came to 17 bases. The germline CDR1 and CDR2 sequences are SGHAT and FQNNGV. The CDR3 nucleotides are TGTGCCAGCAGCTTAGGGGATGTTGGGGGGCTGCCCCTCCACTTT. Amino acids: CASSLGDVGGLPLHF.

As DNA, the CDR3 is TGTGCCAGCAGCCGCCGGGGGAACACTGAAGCTTTCTTT. Protein sequence: CASSRRGNTEAFF. V usage is TRBV3-1 (or the pseudogene TRBV3-2) and J usage is TRBJ1-1; D is unclear. The CDR3 length is 13 residues. Germline V gene sequence: CDR1 LGHDT, CDR2 YNNKEL (reference sequence). V lost 4 bases to trimming and J lost 1 base, with 7 bases between them.

V gene TRBV9 combines with J gene TRBJ2-1, with 10 positions matching TRBD2. Germline CDR1 SGDLS, CDR2 YYNGEE. Trimming removed 2 bases from V and 2 bases from J; junction bases left unmatched: 4. The length of the CDR3 is 16 residues. The CDR3 here is CASSVTSGPAYNEQFF. Written as DNA, the CDR3 is TGTGCCAGCAGCGTGACTAGCGGGCCTGCCTACAATGAGCAGTTCTTC.

This chain uses TRBV7-9 with TRBJ2-5; D might be TRBD2 (6 bases). The CDR3 has 15 amino acids. CDR1 is SEHNR, CDR2 FQNEAQ, per germline (reference sequence). Trimming took off 1 base at V and 3 bases at J, with 12 bases between the two ends. CDR3 region: CASSLGGVQKETQYF. CDR3 nucleotide sequence: TGTGCCAGCAGCTTAGGGGGGGTACAAAAAGAGACCCAGTACTTC.

The chain carries TRBV3-1 (or the pseudogene TRBV3-2) and TRBJ2-4; D gene uncertain. Germline CDR1 is LGHDT and CDR2 is YNNKEL (reference sequence). Trimming left V 4 bases short and J 4 bases short, with 11 bases between. This CDR3 is 14 amino acids long. The CDR3 loop reads CASSPLGMKNIQYF. The DNA for the CDR3 is TGTGCCAGCAGCCCCCTAGGGATGAAAAACATTCAGTACTTC.

The chain combines TRBV28 with TRBJ1-1; D is possibly TRBD1 (5 bases). CDR3 length: 11 residues. Trimming removed 8 bases at V and 6 bases at J, with 10 bases between. CDR1 is MDHEN and CDR2 is SYDVKM in the germline V gene. In DNA form, the CDR3 reads TGTGCCAGCGCCAGAGGGGCTGAAGCTTTCTTT. It yields the protein CASARGAEAFF.

This clone came up a few times. The chain uses TRBV7-7 and TRBJ2-7; 9 nucleotides agree with TRBD2. In germline, CDR1 is SSHAT, CDR2 FNYEAQ (reference sequence). CDR3 length: 16 amino acids. The ends lost 5 bases at V and 2 bases at J; junction bases unmatched: 10. CDR3: CASSPAGAGGTYEQYF. DNA of the CDR3: TGTGCCAGCAGCCCGGCCGGGGCGGGGGGGACCTACGAGCAGTACTTC.

The rearrangement joins TRBV5-1 to TRBJ2-1; TRBD2 matches 8 bases. V dropped 8 bases and J dropped 0; count of bases not matched to a gene: 10. CDR1 is SGHRS, CDR2 YFSETQ, per germline. The CDR3 loop spans 16 amino acids. Here the CDR3 DNA reads TGCGCCAGTGATAGCGGGAAAAGGAGCTCCTACAATGAGCAGTTCTTC. This codes for CASDSGKRSSYNEQFF.

The chain links TRBV2 to TRBJ1-2; tentatively, D is TRBD1 (6 bases). Germline V gives CDR1 SNHLY, CDR2 FYNNEI. This CDR3 comprises 15 residues. V dropped 8 bases and J dropped 3 bases, with 19 bases sitting between them. This CDR3 is CASGPMAKGDYGYTF. The CDR3 coding sequence is TGTGCCAGCGGCCCCATGGCGAAGGGGGACTATGGCTACACCTTC. The entire variable domain, with the rest obtained from reference TRBV2 and TRBJ1-2, is as follows: EPEVTQTPSHQVTQMGQEVILRCVPISNHLYFYWYRQILGQKVEFLVSFYNNEISEKSEIFDDQFSVERPDGSNFTLKIRSTKLEDSAMYFCASGPMAKGDYGYTFGSGTRLTVV.

The rearrangement links TRBV7-2 to TRBJ2-1; D is ambiguous. The CDR3 loop spans 13 amino acids. V lost 1 base, J lost 9 bases, and 10 bases lay in between. The germline CDR1 and CDR2 sequences are SGHTA and FQGNSA. This CDR3 reads CASSLVESSEQFF. The DNA for the CDR3 is TGTGCCAGCAGCTTAGTTGAGTCCAGTGAGCAGTTCTTC.

In nucleotides, the CDR3 is TGTGCCAGCAGCTTAGGGTCGGGACAGCAAGAGACCCAGTACTTC. Protein: CASSLGSGQQETQYF. The chain joins TRBV7-6 to TRBJ2-5, with 7 bases that match TRBD1. The CDR3 sequence is 15 residues long. After removal of 1 base from V and 2 bases from J, the junction contained 4 bases not matched to a gene. Germline V gene sequence: CDR1 SGHVS, CDR2 FNYEAQ. The full variable domain, in which reference TRBV7-6 and TRBJ2-5 provide the parts outside the CDR3, is GAGVSQSPRYKVTKRGQDVALRCDPISGHVSLYWYRQALGQGPEFLTYFNYEAQQDKSGLPNDRFSAERPEGSISTLTIQRTEQRDSAMYRCASSLGSGQQETQYFGPGTRLLVL.